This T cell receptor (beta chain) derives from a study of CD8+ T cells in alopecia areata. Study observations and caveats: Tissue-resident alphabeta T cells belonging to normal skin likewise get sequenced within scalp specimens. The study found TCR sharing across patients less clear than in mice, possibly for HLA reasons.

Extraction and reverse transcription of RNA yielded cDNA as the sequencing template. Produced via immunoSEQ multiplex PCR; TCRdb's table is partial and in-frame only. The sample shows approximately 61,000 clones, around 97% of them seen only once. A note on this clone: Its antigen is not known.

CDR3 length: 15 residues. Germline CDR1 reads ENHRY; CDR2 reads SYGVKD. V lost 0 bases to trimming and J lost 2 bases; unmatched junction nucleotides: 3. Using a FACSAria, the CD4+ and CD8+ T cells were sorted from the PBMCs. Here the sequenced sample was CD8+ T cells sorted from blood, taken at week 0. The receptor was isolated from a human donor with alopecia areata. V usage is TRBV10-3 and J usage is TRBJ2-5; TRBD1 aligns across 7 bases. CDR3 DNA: TGTGCCATCAGTGAGTCGAGACAGGGTCAAGAGACCCAGTACTTC. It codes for CAISESRQGQETQYF.